This T cell receptor beta chain is from a study of CD8 T cells in Susac syndrome. On the study more broadly: Each patient with Susac syndrome, at the time of blood draw, was therapy-naive, on corticosteroids, or on intravenous immunoglobulin alone.

Patients with Susac syndrome fulfilled recently defined diagnostic criteria for definite or probable disease. A quantity of about 0.45 to 1 ug RNA underwent reverse transcription using random hexamers. TCRdb used MiXCR to reprocess the immunoSEQ multiplex PCR reads, holding one entry per CDR3 protein. The table lists some 140,000 distinct CDR3 sequences, around 95% of them singletons. Germline CDR1 reads GTSNPN; CDR2 reads SVGIG (reference sequence). The junction had 6 bases not matched to a gene; V was cut back by 5 bases and J by 3 bases. The CDR3 spans 15 residues. The chain is built from TRBV30 and TRBJ2-1; 11 bases line up with TRBD1. This sequence originates from a human donor with Susac syndrome. Sequenced material: CD8+ T cells from PBMCs. The CDR3 coding sequence is TGTGCCTGGGTTACCGGGACAGGGGGCTACAATGAGCAGTTCTTC. Its translation is CAWVTGTGGYNEQFF.